This T cell receptor beta chain was sequenced for a study of cytomegalovirus exposure and HLA in healthy donors (dated by TCRdb to about 2017). For the wider study: A later analysis indicated that the 90 to 150 validation repertoires were generated on the platform also employed for the approximately 690 repertoires of the first cohort. Along with the 666-subject first cohort, a separate validation cohort of over 90 different subjects was used. The study was designed to test whether signatures of past pathogen exposure could be identified by cataloging public T cell receptors. The study combined high-throughput TCR immunosequencing, statistical association of individual TCRs with disease status, and machine learning to predict cytomegalovirus infection status.

This clone was seen just once. It lacks a known antigen. Base qualities are not recorded, but no much larger clone differs from it by a single base. The CDR3 measures 15 amino acids from cysteine to phenylalanine. The entry retains the CDR3 DNA only, 45 bases that are in frame from base 1. Sequences MNHEY (CDR1) and SMNVEV (CDR2) are obtained from the germline V gene (reference sequence). V is cut by 3 bases and J by 5 bases, and the space between the germline ends is 17 bases. Broader findings and caveats from the paper: All 120 or so repertoires were used to score co-occurrence in the validation cohort in a later analysis, because that analysis had no HLA typing for the cohort. The study gave a list of 150 to 200 TCR beta chains associated with cytomegalovirus. The classifier was reported to diagnose cytomegalovirus status with high specificity and sensitivity in both the original and validation cohorts. Of the cluster scores, roughly 95% were above 0 in a later analysis, which found that TCRs clustered in the first cohort also tended to co-occur in the 120 validation repertoires. The authors suggested that the approach could potentially be extended to other disease states and immunological phenotypes. Most TCR sequences were observed very rarely across donors, whereas some public TCRs were present in many individuals. Three of the identified cytomegalovirus-associated TCR beta chains were confirmed in vitro to be specific for cytomegalovirus antigens.

Donors formed part of the validation cohort, which comprised 120 subjects and was distinct from the first cohort of 550 to 850 subjects. Libraries came from the immunoSEQ multiplex PCR assay. For the original study's pipeline: To diagnose cytomegalovirus status from the catalog of TCR beta chain sequences, a statistical classification framework was built. TCRdb's version of the immuneACCESS table is confined to in-frame rearrangements and falls short of the full clone set. An unresolved V gene accounts for under half of the shortfall where checked; the remainder is of unknown origin. The V and J calls and clone size are taken from that table; D and trimming were inferred from the DNA. This sample gives hundreds of thousands of clones in total; roughly 90% of them show up just once. The top ten constitute around 11% of the sample.

This TCR came from a man aged 18 to 30 in good health and CMV-seropositive. Material for sequencing was PBMCs. Here the chain combines TRBV27 and TRBJ2-7, with a weak D call of TRBD2 (5 bases match). DNA sequence: TGTGCCAGCAGTTTCTCTGCCGGGAATTCGCACGAGCAGTACTTC. Translated, this gives CASSFSAGNSHEQYF.